This TCR beta chain was retrieved from a study of PD-1 blockade in classical Hodgkin lymphoma. Every patient experienced relapse after autologous stem cell transplantation, and brentuximab vedotin exposure varied. Germline CDR1 reads SGHRS; CDR2 reads YFSETQ. Trimming removed 0 bases from V and 8 bases from J; junction bases left unmatched: 3. The CDR3 totals 14 residues. Assay used: immunoSEQ multiplex PCR; TCRdb lists only in-frame clones, some missing. The repertoire holds tens of thousands of clones, with 80% to 90% as singletons. This specimen was peripheral blood mononuclear cells (PBMCs), taken at baseline. This receptor was obtained from a human donor with classical Hodgkin lymphoma. This chain links TRBV5-1 with TRBJ2-1; 9 nucleotides line up with TRBD2. The CDR3: CASSLEGGGDEQFF. The CDR3 DNA is TGCGCCAGCAGCTTGGAAGGCGGGGGGGATGAGCAGTTCTTC.